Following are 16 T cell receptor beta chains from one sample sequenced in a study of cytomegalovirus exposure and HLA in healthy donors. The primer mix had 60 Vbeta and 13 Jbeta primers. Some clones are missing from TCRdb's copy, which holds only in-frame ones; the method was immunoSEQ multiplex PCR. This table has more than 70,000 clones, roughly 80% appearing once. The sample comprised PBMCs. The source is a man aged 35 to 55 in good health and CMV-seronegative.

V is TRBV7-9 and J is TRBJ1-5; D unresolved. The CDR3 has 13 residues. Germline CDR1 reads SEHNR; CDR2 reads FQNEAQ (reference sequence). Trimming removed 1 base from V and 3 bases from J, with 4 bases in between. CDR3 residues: CASSLGLNQPQHF. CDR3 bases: TGTGCCAGCAGCTTAGGTCTCAATCAGCCCCAGCATTTT.

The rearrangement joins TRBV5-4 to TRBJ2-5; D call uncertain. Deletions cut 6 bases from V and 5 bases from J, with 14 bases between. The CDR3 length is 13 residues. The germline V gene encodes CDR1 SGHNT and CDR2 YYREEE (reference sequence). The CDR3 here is CASTSGGRETQYF. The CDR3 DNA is TGTGCCAGCACCTCTGGTGGGCGCGAGACCCAGTACTTC. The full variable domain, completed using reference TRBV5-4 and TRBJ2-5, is ETGVTQSPTHLIKTRGQQVTLRCSSQSGHNTVSWYQQALGQGPQFIFQYYREEENGRGNFPPRFSGLQFPNYSSELNVNALELDDSALYLCASTSGGRETQYFGPGTRLLVL.

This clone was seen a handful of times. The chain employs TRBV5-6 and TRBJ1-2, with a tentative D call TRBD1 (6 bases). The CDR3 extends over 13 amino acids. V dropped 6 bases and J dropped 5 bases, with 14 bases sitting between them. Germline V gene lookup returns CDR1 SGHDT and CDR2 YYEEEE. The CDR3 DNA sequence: TGTGCCAGCATTAGGGGGGGGGCATATGGCTACACCTTC. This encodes CASIRGGAYGYTF.

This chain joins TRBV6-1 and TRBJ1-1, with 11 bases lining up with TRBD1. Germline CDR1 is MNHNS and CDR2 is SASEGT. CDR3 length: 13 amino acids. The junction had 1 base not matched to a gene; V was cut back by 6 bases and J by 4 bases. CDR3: CASRGQGATEAFF. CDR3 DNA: TGTGCCAGCAGAGGACAGGGGGCCACTGAAGCTTTCTTT.

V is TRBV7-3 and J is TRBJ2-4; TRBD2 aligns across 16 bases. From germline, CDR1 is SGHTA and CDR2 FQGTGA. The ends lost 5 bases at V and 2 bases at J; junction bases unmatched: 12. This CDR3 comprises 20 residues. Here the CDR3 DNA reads TGTGCCAGCAGCCCCAACCCGGGACTAGCGGGGGGGGTGTCCAAAAACATTCAGTACTTC. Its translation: CASSPNPGLAGGVSKNIQYF.

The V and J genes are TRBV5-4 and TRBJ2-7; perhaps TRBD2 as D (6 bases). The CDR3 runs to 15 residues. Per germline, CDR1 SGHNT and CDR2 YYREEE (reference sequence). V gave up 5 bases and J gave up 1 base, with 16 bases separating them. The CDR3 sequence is CASSYMGGESYEQYF. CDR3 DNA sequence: TGTGCCAGCAGTTATATGGGCGGGGAATCCTACGAGCAGTACTTC. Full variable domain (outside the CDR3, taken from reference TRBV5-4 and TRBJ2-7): ETGVTQSPTHLIKTRGQQVTLRCSSQSGHNTVSWYQQALGQGPQFIFQYYREEENGRGNFPPRFSGLQFPNYSSELNVNALELDDSALYLCASSYMGGESYEQYFGPGTRLTVT.

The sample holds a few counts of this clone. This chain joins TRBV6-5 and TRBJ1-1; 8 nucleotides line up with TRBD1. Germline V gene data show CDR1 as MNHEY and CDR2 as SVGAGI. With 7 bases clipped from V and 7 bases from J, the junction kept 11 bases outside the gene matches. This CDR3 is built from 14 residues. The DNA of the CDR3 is TGTGCCAGCACCATTGCGGACAGGGAGGATGAAGCTTTCTTT. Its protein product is CASTIADREDEAFF.

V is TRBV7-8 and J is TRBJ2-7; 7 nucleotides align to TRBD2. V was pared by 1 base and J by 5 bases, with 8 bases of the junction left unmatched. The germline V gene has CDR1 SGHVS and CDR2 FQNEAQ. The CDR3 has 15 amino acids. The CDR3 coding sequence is TGTGCCAGCAGCTTAGGTCTAGCGGCGTTTGACGAGCAGTACTTC. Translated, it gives CASSLGLAAFDEQYF.

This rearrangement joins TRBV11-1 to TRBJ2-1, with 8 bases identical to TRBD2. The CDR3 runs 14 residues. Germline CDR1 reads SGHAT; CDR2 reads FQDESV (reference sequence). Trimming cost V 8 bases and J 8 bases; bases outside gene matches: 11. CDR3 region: CASLLTSAGDEQFF. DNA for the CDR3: TGTGCCAGCTTATTGACTAGCGCTGGCGATGAGCAGTTCTTC.

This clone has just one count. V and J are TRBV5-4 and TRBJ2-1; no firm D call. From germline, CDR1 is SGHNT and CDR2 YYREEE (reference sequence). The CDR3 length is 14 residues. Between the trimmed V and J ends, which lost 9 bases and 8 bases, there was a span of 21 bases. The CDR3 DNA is TGTGCCACCCGGGTTCGCATCCGCGCCGATGAGCAGTTCTTC. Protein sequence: CATRVRIRADEQFF.

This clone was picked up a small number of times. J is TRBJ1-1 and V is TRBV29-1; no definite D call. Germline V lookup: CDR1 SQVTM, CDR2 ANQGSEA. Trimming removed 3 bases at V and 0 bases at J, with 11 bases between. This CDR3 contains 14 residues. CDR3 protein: CSVEVEGMNTEAFF. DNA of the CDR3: TGCAGCGTTGAGGTTGAGGGAATGAACACTGAAGCTTTCTTT.

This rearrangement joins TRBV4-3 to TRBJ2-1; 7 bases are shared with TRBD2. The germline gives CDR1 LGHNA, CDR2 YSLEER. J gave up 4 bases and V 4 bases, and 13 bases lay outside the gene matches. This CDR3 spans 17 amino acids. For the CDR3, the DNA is TGCGCCAGCAGCCCCCTCGGAGCGGGGCATCTTTACAATGAGCAGTTCTTC. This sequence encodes CASSPLGAGHLYNEQFF.

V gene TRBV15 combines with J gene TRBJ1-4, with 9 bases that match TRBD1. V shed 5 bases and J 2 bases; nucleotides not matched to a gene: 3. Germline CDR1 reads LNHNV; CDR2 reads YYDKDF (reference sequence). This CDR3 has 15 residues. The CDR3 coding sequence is TGTGCCACCAGCGGGACAGGGTCTACTAATGAAAAACTGTTTTTT. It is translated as CATSGTGSTNEKLFF.

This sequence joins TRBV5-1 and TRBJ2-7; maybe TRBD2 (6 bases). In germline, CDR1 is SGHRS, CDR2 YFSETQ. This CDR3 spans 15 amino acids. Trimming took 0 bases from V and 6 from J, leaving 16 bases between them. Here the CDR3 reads CASSLVLAQSGEQYF. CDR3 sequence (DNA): TGCGCCAGCAGCTTGGTTCTAGCGCAGTCAGGCGAGCAGTACTTC.

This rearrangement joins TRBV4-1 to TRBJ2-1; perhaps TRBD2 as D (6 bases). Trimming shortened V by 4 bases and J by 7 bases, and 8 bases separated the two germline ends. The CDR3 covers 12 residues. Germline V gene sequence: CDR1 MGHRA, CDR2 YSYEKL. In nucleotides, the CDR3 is TGCGCCAGCAGCCCGACTAGGAATGAGCAGTTCTTC. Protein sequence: CASSPTRNEQFF.

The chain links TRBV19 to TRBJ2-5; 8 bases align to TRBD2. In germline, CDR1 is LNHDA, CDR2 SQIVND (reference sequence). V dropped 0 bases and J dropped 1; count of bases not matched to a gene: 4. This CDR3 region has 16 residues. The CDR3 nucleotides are TGTGCCAGTAGTATAGATCTGCGGGGGGCCCAAGAGACCCAGTACTTC. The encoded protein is CASSIDLRGAQETQYF.